This TCR beta chain comes out of a study of blood T cell repertoires in COVID-19 (dated by TCRdb to 2018 to 2021). Turning to the overall study: Collaborator samples came from the United States, Italy and Spain and covered acute and convalescent phases of COVID-19. The prospective study material was composed of cDNA or gDNA derived from T cells, B-cell-depleted T cells, or PBMCs. Deeply sampled blood TCRbeta repertoires from subjects exposed to, actively infected with, or recovered from COVID-19 were included in the dataset. The repertoires were released in a freely available public database meant as a resource for research on the immune response to SARS-CoV-2. Samples were obtained from the ongoing ImmuneRACE study (first 160 participants) and from 1,200 or so subjects provided by 6 global collaborators. A de-identified subject ID, COVID-19 status, age in years and sex were almost always included in the sample metadata. Where HLA class I and class II types were available, the types were taken from metadata supplied by the sample provider, not from assay-based typing.

Comments on this clone: The antigen it binds to is not known. Qualities for individual bases were not recorded, and no much larger clone is one base off.

The CDR3 spans 13 residues, from the cysteine through the phenylalanine. The DNA shown is the 39-base CDR3, in frame from base 1. From V the trimming removes 4 bases and from J it removes 6 bases, while the gene matches leave 3 bases of the junction unaccounted for. According to the germline V gene, CDR1 reads SGHTA and CDR2 reads FQGNSA. Each collaborating institution followed its own protocols to collect whole blood in K2EDTA tubes. For TCRbeta analysis, collaborators shipped samples in one of three forms: frozen whole blood, isolated PBMCs, or DNA extracted from either of those sample types. The paper's findings and limits, for the study overall: How much clinical and demographic metadata was included differed by source and by participant, and the metadata was provided uncurated.

TCRbeta CDR3 regions were amplified from genomic DNA using the immunoSEQ Assay, a bias-controlled multiplex PCR. The study's own analysis went as follows. Nucleated cell counts per sample were estimated from amplification of reference gene primers within the assay. Sequence reads were collapsed and filtered to measure the absolute abundance of every unique TCRbeta CDR3 rearrangement. For each sample, productive Simpson clonality was calculated as the square root of Simpson's diversity index over productive rearrangements. The table comes from immuneACCESS by way of TCRdb, which keeps in-frame sequences with V and J called. Part of the clones is missing from these tables; in studies checked, under half for an unresolved V gene and the rest for unknown reasons. That table supplies the V and J calls and clone size; D and trimming were determined from the DNA. This sample lists about 380,000 clones; 90% were detected once. The ten largest clones add up to about 6.8% of the sample.

The sequence derives from a man between 18 and 35 years old with active or convalescent COVID-19. The sample taken for sequencing was peripheral blood. In this chain, TRBV7-2 is recombined with TRBJ2-3; the junction holds 8 bases that match TRBD2. Here the CDR3 is given as CASSSIAGDTQYF. The nucleotide sequence reads as follows: TGTGCCAGCAGCTCAATAGCGGGGGATACGCAGTATTTT. The full variable domain, completed from the reference TRBV7-2 and TRBJ2-3 proteins outside the CDR3, reads GAGVSQSPSNKVTEKGKDVELRCDPISGHTALYWYRQSLGQGLEFLIYFQGNSAPDKSGLPSDRFSAERTGGSVSTLTIQRTQQEDSAVYLCASSSIAGDTQYFGPGTRLTVL.